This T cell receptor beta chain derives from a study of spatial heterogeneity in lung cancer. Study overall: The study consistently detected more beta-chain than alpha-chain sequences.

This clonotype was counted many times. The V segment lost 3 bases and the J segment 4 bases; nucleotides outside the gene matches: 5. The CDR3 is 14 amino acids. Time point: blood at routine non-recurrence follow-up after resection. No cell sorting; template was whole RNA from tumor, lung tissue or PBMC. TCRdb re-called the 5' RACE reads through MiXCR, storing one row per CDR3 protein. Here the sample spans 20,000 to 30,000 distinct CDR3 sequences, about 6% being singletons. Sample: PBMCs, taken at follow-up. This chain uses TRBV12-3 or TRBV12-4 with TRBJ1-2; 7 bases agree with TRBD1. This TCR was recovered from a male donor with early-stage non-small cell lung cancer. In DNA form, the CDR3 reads TGTGCCAGCAGTTTTCGACAGGGTGGCTATGGCTACACCTTC. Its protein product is CASSFRQGGYGYTF.